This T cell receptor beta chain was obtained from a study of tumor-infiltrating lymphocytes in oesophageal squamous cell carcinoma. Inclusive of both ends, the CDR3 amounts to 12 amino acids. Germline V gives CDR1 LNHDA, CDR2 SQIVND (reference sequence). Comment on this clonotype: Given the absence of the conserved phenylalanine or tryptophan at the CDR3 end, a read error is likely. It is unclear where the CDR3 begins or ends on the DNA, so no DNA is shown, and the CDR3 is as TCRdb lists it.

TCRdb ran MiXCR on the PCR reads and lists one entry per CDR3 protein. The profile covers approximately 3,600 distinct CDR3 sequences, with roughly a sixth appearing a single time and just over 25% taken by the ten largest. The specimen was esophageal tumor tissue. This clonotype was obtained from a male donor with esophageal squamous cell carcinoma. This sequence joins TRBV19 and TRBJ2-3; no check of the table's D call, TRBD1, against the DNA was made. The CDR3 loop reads CASRDTPTSSTS.